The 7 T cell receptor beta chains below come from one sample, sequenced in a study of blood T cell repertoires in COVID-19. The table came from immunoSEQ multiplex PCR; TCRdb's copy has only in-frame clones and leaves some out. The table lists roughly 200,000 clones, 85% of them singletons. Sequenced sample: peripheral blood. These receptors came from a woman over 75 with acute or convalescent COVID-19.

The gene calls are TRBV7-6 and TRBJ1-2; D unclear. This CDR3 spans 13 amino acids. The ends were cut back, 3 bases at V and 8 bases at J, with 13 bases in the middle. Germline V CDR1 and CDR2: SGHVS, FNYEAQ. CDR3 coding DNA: TGTGCCAGCAGCTTTATTCTCGACTCCGGCTACACCTTC. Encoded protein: CASSFILDSGYTF.

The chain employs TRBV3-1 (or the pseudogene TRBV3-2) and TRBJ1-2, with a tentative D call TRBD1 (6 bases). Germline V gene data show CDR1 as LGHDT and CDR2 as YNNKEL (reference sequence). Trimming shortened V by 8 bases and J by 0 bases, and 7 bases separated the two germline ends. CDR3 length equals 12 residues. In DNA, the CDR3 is TGTGCCAGCGCAGGGGCTAACTATGGCTACACCTTC. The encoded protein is CASAGANYGYTF.

CDR3 sequence reads: CASSPRQGPATQYF. The CDR3 DNA is TGTGCCAGCAGCCCGAGACAGGGGCCAGCGACCCAGTACTTC. The V gene is TRBV7-2, the J gene TRBJ2-5; 8 positions match TRBD1. The length of the CDR3 is 14 residues. Trimming removed 5 bases from V and 7 bases from J; junction bases left unmatched: 9. CDR1 is SGHTA and CDR2 is FQGNSA in the germline V gene. The full variable domain, in which reference TRBV7-2 and TRBJ2-5 provide the parts outside the CDR3, is GAGVSQSPSNKVTEKGKDVELRCDPISGHTALYWYRQSLGQGLEFLIYFQGNSAPDKSGLPSDRFSAERTGGSVSTLTIQRTQQEDSAVYLCASSPRQGPATQYFGPGTRLLVL.

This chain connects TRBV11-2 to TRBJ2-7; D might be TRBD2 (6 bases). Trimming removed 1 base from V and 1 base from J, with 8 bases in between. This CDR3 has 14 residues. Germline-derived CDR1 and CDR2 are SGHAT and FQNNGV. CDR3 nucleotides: TGTGCCAGCAGCTTAGTCGGGGGTTCCTACGAGCAGTACTTC. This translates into CASSLVGGSYEQYF.

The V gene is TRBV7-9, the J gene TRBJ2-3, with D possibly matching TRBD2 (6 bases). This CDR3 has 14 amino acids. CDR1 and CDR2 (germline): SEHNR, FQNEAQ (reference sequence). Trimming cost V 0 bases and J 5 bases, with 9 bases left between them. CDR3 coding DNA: TGTGCCAGCAGCTTAGCCGGGACTGTAGATACGCAGTATTTT. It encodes CASSLAGTVDTQYF.

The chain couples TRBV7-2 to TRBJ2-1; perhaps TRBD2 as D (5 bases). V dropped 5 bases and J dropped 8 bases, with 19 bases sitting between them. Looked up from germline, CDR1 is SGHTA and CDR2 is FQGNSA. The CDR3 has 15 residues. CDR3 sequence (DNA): TGTGCCAGCAGCCCCTCTAGGGAGTTCTTCGATGAGCAGTTCTTC. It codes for CASSPSREFFDEQFF. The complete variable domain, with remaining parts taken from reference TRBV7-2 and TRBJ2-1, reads GAGVSQSPSNKVTEKGKDVELRCDPISGHTALYWYRQSLGQGLEFLIYFQGNSAPDKSGLPSDRFSAERTGGSVSTLTIQRTQQEDSAVYLCASSPSREFFDEQFFGPGTRLTVL.

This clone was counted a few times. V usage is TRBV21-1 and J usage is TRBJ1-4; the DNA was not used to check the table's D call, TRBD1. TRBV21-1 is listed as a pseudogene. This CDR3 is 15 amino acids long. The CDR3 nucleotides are TGTGCCAGCAACCATTCACAGGGGGGGCTGGAAAAACTGTTTTTT. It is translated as CASNHSQGGLEKLFF.